The 17 T cell receptor beta chains below were found in one sample sequenced in a study of shared clonotypes between healthy human individuals. Data came from immunoSEQ multiplex PCR; TCRdb stores just in-frame clones and leaves some out. The repertoire includes hundreds of thousands of clones, around 72% of them detected once, and over 1.5% sits in the top ten. Sequencing input: memory CD4+ T cells sorted from blood. Subset reported: CD45RA-negative fraction. The receptors originated from a woman aged 30 to 39 in good health.

CDR3 residues: CASSQDVAGRVYEQYF. In DNA, the CDR3 is TGCGCCAGCAGCCAAGATGTCGCGGGCAGGGTTTACGAGCAGTACTTC. This chain connects TRBV4-1 to TRBJ2-7, with D perhaps given as TRBD1 or TRBD2 (5 bases each). The CDR3 length is 16 residues. Germline lookup yields CDR1 MGHRA and CDR2 YSYEKL. V lost 0 bases and J lost 4, with 16 bases in between.

The chain joins TRBV15 to TRBJ2-5; 7 bases fit TRBD1. V lost 1 base and J lost 4; bases outside the gene matches: 3. There are 14 residues in the CDR3. Germline CDR1 LNHNV, CDR2 YYDKDF (reference sequence). This CDR3 is CATSRVGQRETQYF. The CDR3 bases are TGTGCCACCAGCAGAGTGGGACAGAGAGAGACCCAGTACTTC.

For the CDR3, the DNA is TGTGCCAGTAGGGGCCGGACTAGGTTAAAGACGCGGCCGTTCTTC. Amino acids: CASRGRTRLKTRPFF. The chain is built from TRBV19 and TRBJ2-1; 7 bases map to TRBD2. Germline lookup yields CDR1 LNHDA and CDR2 SQIVND (reference sequence). The J segment lost 15 bases and the V segment lost 6 bases, leaving 20 bases of the junction unmatched. This CDR3 spans 15 amino acids.

The gene calls are TRBV18 and TRBJ1-1, with TRBD1 matching over 7 bases. V shed 0 bases and J 4 bases; nucleotides not matched to a gene: 5. This CDR3 spans 15 amino acids. The germline gives CDR1 KGHSH, CDR2 LQKENI. The CDR3 DNA reads as TGTGCCAGCTCACCACCAGGGTCAGGGGGCACTGAAGCTTTCTTT. Its translation is CASSPPGSGGTEAFF.

This clone was seen only once. V gene TRBV29-1 combines with J gene TRBJ1-2; no clear D gene. The V gene lost 1 base and the J gene lost 8 bases, with 14 bases spanning the gap. The CDR3 is made up of 13 amino acids. Germline CDR1 reads SQVTM; CDR2 reads ANQGSEA. CDR3 region: CSVEVSDGNGYTF. CDR3 DNA sequence: TGCAGCGTTGAAGTATCTGACGGCAACGGCTACACCTTC.

This chain uses TRBV11-2 with TRBJ2-1; TRBD1 is a possible D gene (6 bases). The V end lost 4 bases, the J end lost 3 bases, and 7 bases lay between the germline ends. Germline CDR1 is SGHAT and CDR2 is FQNNGV. This CDR3 has 13 residues. CDR3 sequence reads: CASSWDNYNEQFF. The CDR3 region has the DNA TGTGCCAGCAGCTGGGACAACTACAATGAGCAGTTCTTC.

V and J are TRBV29-1 and TRBJ2-7; no definite D call. With 7 bases removed from V and 3 bases from J, the gap between germline ends came to 19 bases. CDR3 size: 14 residues. Germline loops: CDR1 SQVTM, CDR2 ANQGSEA. The CDR3 is CSASPRSENYEQYF. In nucleotides, the CDR3 is TGCAGCGCTTCACCGAGATCTGAGAACTACGAGCAGTACTTC.

Only one count was recorded for this clone. This chain connects TRBV7-9 to TRBJ1-5; the D gene is possibly TRBD1 (5 bases). V was trimmed by 2 bases and J by 7 bases, leaving 9 bases between them. CDR1 and CDR2 (germline): SEHNR, FQNEAQ (reference sequence). The length of the CDR3 is 13 residues. CDR3 nucleotide sequence: TGTGCCAGCAGCTTAATGGGGGGGCAGCCCCAGCATTTT. Translating gives CASSLMGGQPQHF.

The chain uses TRBV19 and TRBJ2-1; D gene uncertain. The CDR3 has 15 amino acids. Germline V gene data show CDR1 as LNHDA and CDR2 as SQIVND (reference sequence). The V gene lost 5 bases and the J gene lost 6 bases, with 17 bases spanning the gap. CDR3 sequence (DNA): TGTGCCAGTAGTCCTCGGATATCGACCTTCAATGAGCAGTTCTTC. Translating it yields CASSPRISTFNEQFF.

V and J are TRBV5-1 and TRBJ1-1, with 12 positions matching TRBD1. The V gene end was trimmed by 5 bases and the J gene end by 4 bases; junction bases not matched to a gene: 6. Germline V CDR1 and CDR2: SGHRS, YFSETQ. The CDR3 has 15 amino acids. Here the CDR3 DNA reads TGCGCCAGCAGTGTCCGGGACAGGGGGCTCACTGAAGCTTTCTTT. Amino acid sequence: CASSVRDRGLTEAFF.

V gene TRBV2 combines with J gene TRBJ1-5, with D unresolved. The germline gives CDR1 SNHLY, CDR2 FYNNEI. V was shortened by 5 bases and J by 0 bases, with 11 bases between the two germline ends. CDR3 size: 15 residues. The CDR3 loop reads CASSSQTHSNQPQHF. The CDR3, as DNA: TGTGCCAGCAGTAGCCAGACACATAGCAATCAGCCCCAGCATTTT. Full variable domain (outside the CDR3, taken from reference TRBV2 and TRBJ1-5): EPEVTQTPSHQVTQMGQEVILRCVPISNHLYFYWYRQILGQKVEFLVSFYNNEISEKSEIFDDQFSVERPDGSNFTLKIRSTKLEDSAMYFCASSSQTHSNQPQHFGDGTRLSIL.

The chain has TRBV30 and TRBJ2-7; D tentatively reads TRBD1 or TRBD2 (5 bases each). CDR1 and CDR2 from the germline V gene are GTSNPN and SVGIG (reference sequence). This CDR3 has 17 amino acids. Trimming removed 2 bases at V and 7 bases at J, with 27 bases between. The CDR3 DNA follows: TGTGCCTGGAGTCTATCGGACACCGGGATTTCTAGGGTGGAGCAGTACTTC. Translation gives CAWSLSDTGISRVEQYF.

This chain joins TRBV11-3 and TRBJ2-3, with 13 bases that match TRBD2. The trim removed 5 bases at V and 0 bases at J, leaving 5 bases unmatched. Germline V CDR1 and CDR2: SGHNT, YENEEA. This CDR3 is 17 amino acids long. The CDR3 loop reads CASSQGTSGASTDTQYF. The DNA of the CDR3 is TGTGCCAGCAGCCAGGGGACTAGCGGGGCTAGCACAGATACGCAGTATTTT. Full variable domain (outside the CDR3, taken from reference TRBV11-3 and TRBJ2-3): EAGVVQSPRYKIIEKKQPVAFWCNPISGHNTLYWYLQNLGQGPELLIRYENEEAVDDSQLPKDRFSAERLKGVDSTLKIQPAELGDSAVYLCASSQGTSGASTDTQYFGPGTRLTVL.

The chain combines TRBV6-5 with TRBJ2-1; D is unresolved. V was shortened by 0 bases and J by 5 bases, with 11 bases between the two germline ends. Germline V gene data show CDR1 as MNHEY and CDR2 as SVGAGI. The CDR3 is made up of 15 amino acids. The chain's CDR3 is CASSYSWNRNNEQFF. The CDR3, as DNA: TGTGCCAGCAGTTACTCTTGGAACAGAAACAATGAGCAGTTCTTC.

The chain uses TRBV6-5 and TRBJ2-1; the D gene is possibly TRBD2 (6 bases). The CDR3 covers 16 residues. V was pared by 0 bases and J by 10 bases, with 19 bases between. In germline, CDR1 is MNHEY, CDR2 SVGAGI. The DNA for the CDR3 is TGTGCCAGCAGTTACTCGAGAATGCGGGAAGGCGAGGAGCAGTTCTTC. Encoded protein: CASSYSRMREGEEQFF.

The table lists this clone with a count of one. This rearrangement joins TRBV14 to TRBJ2-7; the D is unclear. V was pared by 1 base and J by 6 bases, with 4 bases between. This CDR3 has 11 residues. CDR1 SGHDN and CDR2 FVKESK come from the germline V gene. The CDR3 loop is CASSQAAEQYF. CDR3 DNA: TGTGCCAGCAGCCAAGCTGCCGAGCAGTACTTC.

The chain combines TRBV28 with TRBJ1-1; possible D gene TRBD1, 5 bases. The CDR3 runs to 17 residues. Looked up from germline, CDR1 is MDHEN and CDR2 is SYDVKM. V shed 2 bases and J shed 1 base, with 17 bases lying between them. In DNA form, the CDR3 reads TGTGCCAGCAGTTTAGGGGCTCGAAGAGTAGAGAACACTGAAGCTTTCTTT. This sequence encodes CASSLGARRVENTEAFF. Supplemented by reference TRBV28 and TRBJ1-1, the full variable domain reads DVKVTQSSRYLVKRTGEKVFLECVQDMDHENMFWYRQDPGLGLRLIYFSYDVKMKEKGDIPEGYSVSREKKERFSLILESASTNQTSMYLCASSLGARRVENTEAFFGQGTRLTVV.